The entry below describes one T cell receptor (beta chain). Its antigen is currently not known. The data belong to a study of monozygotic twins with inflammatory bowel disease (dated by TCRdb to between 2018 and 2021). Describing the broader study: In total, roughly 30 monozygotic twin pairs made up the full study: 19 Danish pairs, all IBD-discordant, plus nine German pairs, of which four were IBD-concordant and five were IBD-discordant. Disease-associated traits were sought mainly through comparisons between IBD patients and their genetically identical healthy co-twins within discordant pairs. Each individual had, on average, about 151 000 unique TCRalpha sequences and 181 000 unique TCRbeta sequences available for analysis.

The CDR3 holds 20 amino acids from the cysteine to the phenylalanine. The DNA sequence is not available. The germline V gene (reference sequence) yields DFQATT for CDR1 and SNEGSKA for CDR2. The paper as a whole reports these results and caveats: The analysis was unable to tell different T cell subtypes apart. The results gave no support for a single strong signal or clonotype linked to IBD. Because patients were on differing immunosuppressive treatments, the repertoires may have picked up extra background noise and inter-individual variability. Measured by the inverse Simpson index, TCRbeta repertoire diversity was lower in IBD patients than in their healthy co-twins. Concordant and discordant twins showed no difference in repertoire similarity, possibly because of limited statistical power. Compared with healthy twins, IBD patients shared fewer clonotypes with other individuals, and the difference was most pronounced in patients with signs of disease activity.

The library was generated by 5' RACE. The input for every TCR library was roughly 3,300 ng of total RNA. For each sample, cDNA synthesis was carried out in eight separate reactions using SMARTScribe reverse transcriptase. During cDNA synthesis, unique molecular identifiers containing a 6-nucleotide sample barcode were introduced by template switching. Two nested PCRs of approximately 16 and 10 cycles amplified the TCRalpha and TCRbeta cDNA, and bead purification followed each PCR. Before amplification, cDNA was treated with uracil DNA-glycosylase and purified using the QIAquick PCR purification kit. The second PCR added Illumina TruSeq-compatible adapters along with sample-specific barcodes. Library quality and concentration were assessed using TapeStation and Qubit, and roughly 5 ng of each library was pooled. Sequencing of the pooled libraries was done on an Illumina HiSeq2500 single-index Rapid Run using custom sequencing primers and 2 x 100 bp reads. Per the source publication's procedure: PCR and sequencing errors were corrected by UMI-based consensus assembly using MiGEC version 1.2.6. MiXCR version 2.1.1 handled V(D)J alignment, clonotype assembly and CDR3 extraction. To normalise gene usage, clonotype sharing and MAIT/NKT TCR abundance, the analysis used the top 1000, 10 000 and 20 000 clonotypes per sample. After downsampling to 27 000 UMIs, diversity was calculated as the inverse Simpson index using the vegan R package. Paired Mann-Whitney U tests were applied to discordant twin pairs, and Benjamini-Hochberg correction was used for multiple testing. Once TCRdb had reprocessed the reads, it stored one entry per CDR3 protein sequence and supplied no DNA. The V and J calls follow TCRdb's processing rather than the paper's. This sample's records show about 110,000 distinct CDR3 sequences. The ten most abundant clones make up over 10% of the sample.

From each donor, a roughly 2.5 ml peripheral blood sample was collected into PAXgene tubes and kept at -80 degrees C. Without any T cell sorting, total RNA was extracted from whole blood using the PAXgene blood miRNA kit on an automated QIAcube. Deep TCRalpha and TCRbeta repertoire profiling with unique molecular barcoding was performed on peripheral blood of monozygotic twin pairs concordant or discordant for inflammatory bowel disease. Smoking habits were recorded for all twin pairs, with individuals classified as current, former or never smokers. This receptor was obtained from a human donor with ulcerative colitis or Crohn's disease, or a healthy co-twin of an affected twin (not recorded which). This sequence uses TRBV20-1 and TRBJ2-1; TCRdb selects TRBD2, and the lack of DNA leaves this call unchecked. What was sequenced was blood. CDR3 region: CSASLPPGLAGVSSYNEQFF.